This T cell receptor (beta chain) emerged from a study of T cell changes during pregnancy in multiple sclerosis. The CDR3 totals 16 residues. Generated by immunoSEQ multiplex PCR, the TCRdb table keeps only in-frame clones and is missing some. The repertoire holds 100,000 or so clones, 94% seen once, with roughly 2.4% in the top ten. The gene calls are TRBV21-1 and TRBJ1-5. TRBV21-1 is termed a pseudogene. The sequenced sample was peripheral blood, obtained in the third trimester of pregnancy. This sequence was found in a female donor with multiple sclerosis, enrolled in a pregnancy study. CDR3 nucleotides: TGTGCCAGCAGCAAAGATCAGCGAGAATTAAATCAGCCCCAGCATTTT. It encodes CASSKDQRELNQPQHF.